One and the same sample provided the 24 T cell receptor beta chains below, sequenced in a study of cytomegalovirus exposure and HLA in healthy donors. This PCR relied on a set of 60 Vbeta primers and 13 Jbeta primers. Produced via immunoSEQ multiplex PCR; TCRdb's table is partial and in-frame only. The data show under 150,000 clones, about three quarters seen once. Sequenced: PBMCs. Receptors were obtained from a human donor in good health.

J is TRBJ1-1 and V is TRBV11-2; D is ambiguous. Germline CDR1 is SGHAT and CDR2 is FQNNGV. The germline V and J ends were trimmed by 1 base and 7 bases, with 13 bases remaining between them. The CDR3 is 14 amino acids. The CDR3 spells CASSLGQSVGEAFF. In DNA, the CDR3 is TGTGCCAGCAGCTTAGGACAATCGGTCGGTGAAGCTTTCTTT.

The sample holds a few counts of this clone. A read error may account for a junction end that differs from germline. The chain combines TRBV2 with TRBJ2-5; either TRBD1 or TRBD2 may fit D (7 bases each). The CDR3 totals 14 residues. Germline values: CDR1 SNHLY, CDR2 FYNNEI. This CDR3 is CGSGVRGRQETQYF. CDR3 DNA sequence: TGTGGCAGCGGGGTTAGGGGGCGTCAAGAGACCCAGTACTTC.

The gene calls are TRBV7-2 and TRBJ1-4; TRBD1 agrees at 9 bases. There are 15 residues in the CDR3. The V gene's germline CDR1 is SGHTA and CDR2 FQGNSA. Trimming cost V 1 base and J 4 bases; bases outside gene matches: 1. CDR3 in amino acids: CASSLGGQGNEKLFF. CDR3 in DNA: TGTGCCAGCAGCTTAGGGGGACAGGGTAATGAAAAACTGTTTTTT.

This chain uses TRBV10-1 with TRBJ2-1; 7 bases agree with TRBD2. Trimming took 4 bases from V and 8 from J; bases not matched to a gene: 17. The length of the CDR3 is 17 residues. Germline CDR1 reads WNHNN; CDR2 reads SYGVQD (reference sequence). The CDR3 protein is CASSGPRLRGSHDEQFF. DNA for the CDR3: TGCGCCAGCAGTGGCCCCCGACTTCGCGGGAGTCACGATGAGCAGTTCTTC.

This rearrangement joins TRBV7-2 to TRBJ2-7; a possible D gene is TRBD1 (6 bases). Germline loops: CDR1 SGHTA, CDR2 FQGNSA. The CDR3 covers 15 residues. V lost 5 bases and J 2 bases, leaving 16 bases between the germline ends. CDR3 residues: CASSPNQGLTYEQYF. The CDR3 DNA is TGTGCCAGCAGCCCTAACCAGGGGTTGACCTACGAGCAGTACTTC.

The chain is built from TRBV2 and TRBJ2-7; D may be TRBD2 (5 bases). CDR1 is SNHLY and CDR2 is FYNNEI in the germline V gene. The CDR3 loop spans 13 amino acids. Trimming cost V 1 base and J 7 bases, with 11 bases left between them. CDR3 residues: CASSEGRHKEQYF. CDR3 DNA sequence: TGTGCCAGCAGTGAAGGGAGGCATAAGGAGCAGTACTTC.

The rearrangement joins TRBV28 to TRBJ2-7; D is perhaps TRBD1 (5 bases). This CDR3 region has 16 residues. V was clipped by 6 bases and J by 4 bases, with 22 bases between them. In germline, CDR1 is MDHEN, CDR2 SYDVKM. In nucleotides, the CDR3 is TGTGCCAGCAGCTTCCGGCTAAGGGGTAAGGATTACGAGCAGTACTTC. Translation: CASSFRLRGKDYEQYF.

This chain links TRBV4-3 with TRBJ2-1; D perhaps matches TRBD2 (5 bases). The CDR3 spans 13 residues. Per germline, CDR1 LGHNA and CDR2 YSLEER. Trimming removed 1 base from V and 15 bases from J, with 16 bases in between. The CDR3 is CASSQVRETERFF. As DNA, the CDR3 is TGCGCCAGCAGCCAAGTGAGGGAGACGGAACGGTTCTTC.

The gene calls are TRBV7-9 and TRBJ1-4; the match to TRBD1 covers 9 bases. With 2 bases clipped from V and 8 bases from J, the junction kept 6 bases outside the gene matches. The CDR3 totals 15 residues. Germline CDR1 and CDR2: SEHNR and FQNEAQ (reference sequence). CDR3 sequence (DNA): TGTGCCAGCAGCTTACCACAGGGGGCTAGGGAAAAACTGTTTTTT. Encoded protein: CASSLPQGAREKLFF.

This chain links TRBV5-4 with TRBJ2-3, with 8 bases fitting TRBD2. With 9 bases clipped from V and 2 bases from J, the junction kept 8 bases outside the gene matches. This CDR3 region has 14 residues. Germline V lookup: CDR1 SGHNT, CDR2 YYREEE (reference sequence). CDR3 residues: CATAGGAVTDTQYF. DNA for the CDR3: TGTGCCACGGCCGGGGGGGCGGTCACAGATACGCAGTATTTT.

In nucleotides, the CDR3 is TGTGCCAGCAGCCCATCCTGGTCTTTGGCTAGCGCCCGCTACGAGCAGTACTTC. Its protein product is CASSPSWSLASARYEQYF. The genes are TRBV7-2 and TRBJ2-5, with D perhaps matching TRBD2 (6 bases). The J call may be in error: the DNA end matches TRBJ2-7 better. CDR1 is SGHTA and CDR2 is FQGNSA in the germline V gene. This CDR3 contains 18 residues.

This clone appeared a few times. J is TRBJ2-1 and V is TRBV27, with 10 bases matching TRBD1. With 5 bases clipped from V and 14 bases from J, the junction kept 6 bases outside the gene matches. Germline V lookup: CDR1 MNHEY, CDR2 SMNVEV (reference sequence). This CDR3 has 12 amino acids. CDR3 region: CASSPWTGGEFF. CDR3 nucleotides: TGTGCCAGCAGTCCGTGGACAGGGGGGGAGTTCTTC.

The chain is built from TRBV5-6 and TRBJ2-3, with D maybe TRBD2 (6 bases). Germline values: CDR1 SGHDT, CDR2 YYEEEE. The germline V and J ends were trimmed by 4 bases and 2 bases, with 26 bases remaining between them. The CDR3 has 19 amino acids. Written as DNA, the CDR3 is TGTGCCAGCAGCCAAACCAAGTGGAGTCCGGGACTTATCACAGATACGCAGTATTTT. Translated: CASSQTKWSPGLITDTQYF.

As for this clone: Mismatch with germline at one junction end may stem from a read error. The chain links TRBV7-7 to TRBJ2-3; no reliable D call. CDR3 size: 13 residues. The germline V gene encodes CDR1 SSHAT and CDR2 FNYEAQ (reference sequence). CDR3 amino acids: CASSSGSTDTQYF. For the CDR3, the DNA is TGTGCTAGCAGCTCCGGTAGCACAGATACGCAGTATTTT.

This clone was seen a single time. The chain employs TRBV7-3 and TRBJ2-5, with 7 bases fitting TRBD2. J was trimmed by 4 bases and V by 5 bases; bases with no gene match: 16. This CDR3 spans 17 amino acids. The germline CDR1 and CDR2 sequences are SGHTA and FQGTGA. CDR3 nucleotide sequence: TGTGCCAGCAGCCCTGAGTTTGAGGGAGGGCTACTAGAGACCCAGTACTTC. This encodes CASSPEFEGGLLETQYF.

The CDR3 is CASSFGGAGDTQYF. The CDR3 nucleotides are TGTGCCAGCAGCTTCGGCGGGGCAGGAGATACGCAGTATTTT. The rearrangement uses TRBV11-2 and TRBJ2-3; tentatively, D is TRBD2 (6 bases). CDR3 length: 14 residues. V was pared by 3 bases and J by 5 bases, with 12 bases between. Germline assignment: CDR1 SGHAT and CDR2 FQNNGV.

The CDR3 sequence: CASSLRQGYEQYF. Written as DNA, the CDR3 is TGTGCCAGCAGCCTACGACAGGGCTACGAGCAGTACTTC. The V call is TRBV11-3, the J call TRBJ2-7, with 7 bases matching TRBD1. The CDR3 covers 13 residues. Losses at the gene ends were 5 bases for V and 3 bases for J; bases not matched to a gene: 4. Germline CDR1 reads SGHNT; CDR2 reads YENEEA.

Note on this clone: One junction end disagrees with the germline gene, perhaps due to a read error. This rearrangement joins TRBV5-1 to TRBJ2-2; a possible D gene is TRBD2 (6 bases). This CDR3 region has 16 residues. Germline V gene lookup returns CDR1 SGHRS and CDR2 YFSETQ. The CDR3 DNA sequence: TGCGCCAGCCGCTTCGCTCTGAGGGGAGGCACCGGGGAGCTGTTTTTT. The encoded protein is CASRFALRGGTGELFF.

V is TRBV28 and J is TRBJ1-1; 7 positions match TRBD1. This CDR3 region has 15 residues. Germline loops: CDR1 MDHEN, CDR2 SYDVKM. V trimming: 4 bases; J trimming: 6 bases; junction bases outside the gene matches: 11. The CDR3 here is CASSSDRALRAEAFF. The CDR3 DNA reads as TGTGCCAGCAGTTCAGACAGGGCCCTTAGGGCTGAAGCTTTCTTT.

This clone appeared a single time. The chain links TRBV21-1 to TRBJ2-7; the D call in the table, TRBD2, was not verified against the DNA. TRBV21-1 is a recognized pseudogene. The CDR3 loop spans 17 amino acids. CDR3: CASSKKTGRARTYEQYF. The CDR3 region has the DNA TGTGCCAGCAGCAAAAAAACCGGGAGGGCCAGGACCTACGAGCAGTACTTC.

The V and J genes are TRBV18 and TRBJ2-7, with 10 nucleotides matching TRBD1. There are 13 residues in the CDR3. The germline V gene encodes CDR1 KGHSH and CDR2 LQKENI. With 5 bases clipped from V and 7 bases from J, the junction kept 5 bases outside the gene matches. The chain's CDR3 is CASSDRGPGEQYF. The CDR3 DNA reads TGTGCCAGCTCAGACAGGGGGCCGGGAGAGCAGTACTTC.

The rearrangement links TRBV7-8 to TRBJ1-5; no firm D call. Germline values: CDR1 SGHVS, CDR2 FQNEAQ. The ends were cut back, 2 bases at V and 0 bases at J, with 14 bases in the middle. The CDR3 loop spans 17 amino acids. This CDR3 is CASSLTAGDYSNQPQHF. The DNA of the CDR3 is TGTGCCAGCAGCTTAACGGCAGGCGATTATAGCAATCAGCCCCAGCATTTT.

The chain carries TRBV5-4 and TRBJ2-5; D gene uncertain. The CDR3 runs to 14 residues. V was clipped by 1 base and J by 3 bases, with 10 bases between them. Germline V CDR1 and CDR2: SGHNT, YYREEE (reference sequence). CDR3 in amino acids: CASSLISTEETQYF. Here the CDR3 DNA reads TGTGCCAGCAGCTTGATTAGCACCGAAGAGACCCAGTACTTC.

V is TRBV5-6 and J is TRBJ2-1; TRBD2 matches 11 bases. The V gene end was trimmed by 0 bases and the J gene end by 3 bases; junction bases not matched to a gene: 11. The CDR3 is 19 residues long. Germline loops: CDR1 SGHDT, CDR2 YYEEEE. CDR3 region: CASSLVGKLAGALYNEQFF. In DNA, the CDR3 is TGTGCCAGCAGCTTGGTCGGGAAACTAGCGGGAGCCCTCTACAATGAGCAGTTCTTC.